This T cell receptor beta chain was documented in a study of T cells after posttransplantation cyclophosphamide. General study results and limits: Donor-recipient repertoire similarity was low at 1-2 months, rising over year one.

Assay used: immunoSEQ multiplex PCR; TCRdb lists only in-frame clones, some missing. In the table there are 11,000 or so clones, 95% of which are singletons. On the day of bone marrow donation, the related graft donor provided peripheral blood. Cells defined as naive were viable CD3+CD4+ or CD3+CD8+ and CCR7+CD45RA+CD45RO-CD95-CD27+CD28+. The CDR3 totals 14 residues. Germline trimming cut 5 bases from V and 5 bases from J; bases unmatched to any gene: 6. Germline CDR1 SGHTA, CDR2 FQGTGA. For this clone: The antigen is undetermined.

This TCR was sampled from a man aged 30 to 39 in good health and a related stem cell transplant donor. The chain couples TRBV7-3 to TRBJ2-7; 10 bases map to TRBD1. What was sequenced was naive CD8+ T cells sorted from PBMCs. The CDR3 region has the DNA TGTGCCAGCAGCCCTGGGACAGGGGCTCACGAGCAGTACTTC. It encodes CASSPGTGAHEQYF.